This T cell receptor (beta chain) was profiled in a study of cytomegalovirus exposure and HLA in healthy donors (dated by TCRdb to 2016 to 2017). Regarding the research as a whole: An earlier analysis of approximately 600 of the donors reported 250 to 350 Gb of sequence data and approximately 110 million unique TCR beta sequences from approximately 180 million T cells. Around 300 gigabases of sequencing data and approximately 93 million unique TCR sequences were included in an early release covering 500 to 750 HLA-typed donors. Among the roughly 400 genotyped donors, approximately 77% belonged to the genetic ancestry cluster associated with self-reported Caucasian donors. The aim of the study was to test whether cataloging public T cell receptors could identify signatures of past pathogen exposure. The study used immunosequencing to profile the T cell repertoires of 666 subjects and linked those repertoires to cytomegalovirus serostatus. A separate validation cohort of approximately 120 different subjects was used in addition to the roughly 640-subject first cohort. To predict cytomegalovirus infection status, the study brought together high-throughput TCR immunosequencing, statistical association of individual TCRs with disease status, and machine learning. To study patterns of TCR occurrence, a later analysis re-analyzed previously published TCR beta repertoires from around 700 donors and added high-resolution HLA genotyping. Rather than using new phenotypic data, the later analysis identified candidate immune exposures from TCR beta sequences and from how often those sequences occurred across donors. To decide whether each TCR beta V gene segment behaved as functional or pseudogenic, an earlier analysis of over 500 of the donors relied on high-throughput TCR beta sequencing. Donor age, sex, ethnicity and CMV serostatus were compiled together with the repertoire data. In a later genetic analysis, genome-wide SNP genotypes for about three fifths of the roughly 670 donors were used, and that subset was treated as a discovery cohort. All discovery cohort repertoires had been generated on a single sequencing platform. HLA typing included class I and class II loci at four-digit resolution. Typing coverage differed by locus: A, B, C, DRB1 and DQB1 were typed in roughly 629-630 donors, DQA1 in about 510, DPA1 in approximately 610, and DPB1 in just under 490. About five DR-DQ haplotypes were handled as single units for association and clustering, since linkage in the cohort was strong. Across some 400 genotyped donors of the cohort, an average of roughly 200,000 unique TCR beta nucleotide sequences per donor were sequenced, and 15% to 20% of those sequences were non-productive. What the work shows at the level of the full study, not this receptor alone: A later genetic analysis reported fewer N-insertions in productive TCRs among donors in an Asian-associated ancestry cluster than the roughly 650-donor mean. Assigning TCR associations to individual alleles was difficult when HLA alleles, especially DR and DQ, strongly co-occurred. The only immune exposure information available for the cohort was CMV serostatus. A later analysis found that HLA-associated TCR beta chains were more clonally expanded and had lower generation probabilities than equally common non-associated chains. This cohort had only TCR beta chains sequenced, and the lack of alpha or paired-chain data limited which features could be detected. Over 15 rarely observed V segments, including chromosome 9 orphons, were excluded from the earlier analysis of about 600 of the donors because counts were too low. In a later analysis, the rate of TCR association differed among HLA loci, with DRB1 alleles having the most associated TCRs and HLA-C alleles having the fewest. According to a later analysis, most CMV-associated TCR beta chains appeared to be HLA-restricted, and the HLA associations seemed to be driven largely by CMV exposure. A cluster of highly shared sequence variants was judged likely to represent a technical artifact of the sequencing pipeline. In an earlier analysis of approximately 600 of the donors, most TCR beta V segments were observed in productive rearrangements about 87% or about 30% of the time, broadly matching IMGT annotations. A further reported finding was that TCR beta sequences accurately predicted the HLA-A and HLA-B alleles for most subjects in the first cohort. Because the 87-base-pair reads could not distinguish some IMGT-functional V segments, including TRBV6-2 and TRBV6-3, those segments were excluded. It was suggested by the authors that the approach could potentially be generalized to other disease states and immunological phenotypes. The classifier was reported to diagnose cytomegalovirus status with high specificity and sensitivity in both the original cohort and the validation cohort. A total of fewer than 200 TCR beta chains were listed by the study as associated with cytomegalovirus. The presence/absence analyses assumed that sequencing depth was roughly uniform across donors, and that assumption may not be true. In a later analysis, 15,000 to 20,000 TCR beta sequences were associated with specific HLA alleles at a false discovery rate of 0.05. Because HLA typing was unavailable for some donors at each locus, only the typed subset was used in association tests. In a later analysis, several top co-occurrence clusters were reported to appear linked to parvovirus B19, influenza, CMV and Epstein-Barr virus. A later genetic analysis associated a missense DCLRE1C variant with V-gene and J-gene trimming of TCR beta chains, and an independent cohort replicated the association. Linkage disequilibrium might explain the correlated functional status among segregating V segments, but an unknown experimental factor could not be excluded. Most TCR sequences were seen in very few donors, while some public TCRs were found in many individuals. In vitro tests confirmed that a few of the cytomegalovirus-associated TCR beta chains recognize cytomegalovirus antigens.

Library preparation employed the immunoSEQ multiplex PCR assay. For the multiplex PCR, a mixture combining 60 forward primers for TCR Vbeta segments and 13 reverse primers for TCR Jbeta segments was used. A multiplex PCR assay on genomic DNA amplified the CDR3 region of rearranged TCR beta genes. The amplified TCR beta libraries were sequenced on the Illumina HiSeq System as 87-base-pair reads. In the authors' own workflow: In a later analysis, tens of millions of unique TCR beta chains were counted across the 666 repertoires, and roughly 11 million of these chains were shared by at least two donors. To remove PCR and sequencing errors, raw reads were error-corrected and collapsed into unique sequences using a nearest-neighbor algorithm that merged closely related sequences. V, D and J gene segments were assigned by aligning CDR3 sequences to IMGT reference sequences. For a sequence to be retained, at least a six-nucleotide match to both a V gene segment and a J gene segment was required. A rearrangement was called productive if the CDR3 had no stop codons and remained in frame with V and J, and every other rearrangement was called non-productive. CDR3 was defined according to IMGT convention as the region running from the second conserved V-encoded cysteine to the conserved J-encoded phenylalanine. The earlier analysis of approximately 590 of the donors excluded any sequence lacking an unambiguous match to a single V gene segment. In an earlier analysis of 587 of the donors, V segments were called functional above 56.7% productive rearrangements and were called segregating when the between-donor standard deviation exceeded 5%. To diagnose cytomegalovirus status from the catalog of TCR beta chain sequences, a statistical classification framework was built. In a later analysis, V and J genes were assigned by comparing TCR nucleotide sequences against IMGT/GENE-DB human TR gene sequences. Using the TCRdist pipeline, a later analysis assigned CDR3 sequences along with most-parsimonious VDJ recombination scenarios. In a later analysis, every TCR beta chain was defined by the combination of its CDR3 amino acid sequence and its V-gene family, and reads without a unique V-gene family were dropped. In a later analysis, a few hundred highly shared, low-generation-probability nucleotide sequences were removed to address suspected cross-contamination and a sequencing artifact. In a later analysis, a clonal expansion index was calculated for each public chain from normalized within-repertoire ranks of inferred template counts. In a later analysis, generation probabilities were computed using a VDJ recombination model fitted to out-of-frame rearrangements, and the results were checked against IGoR. A later analysis scored TCR-TCR, TCR-HLA and TCR-CMV co-occurrence with hypergeometric tests, applying a repertoire-size bias correction to TCR pairs. In a later analysis, false discovery rates were estimated by permuting HLA or CMV assignments 20 times. In a later analysis, co-occurring TCRs were grouped using DBSCAN, and TCRdist sequence similarity was added for clustering within HLA-allele-positive subsets. Repertoires with fewer than 30,000 or more than 120,000 public chains were left out of co-occurrence clustering, as were four to six repertoires with anomalous nucleotide sharing. This immuneACCESS table, as held by TCRdb, lists in-frame sequences with V and J called but not all clones. Of the missing ones, under half trace to an unresolved V gene in checked studies; the others have no known cause. Clone size and V and J calls were adopted from that table, with D and trimming inferred from the DNA. The sample contains tens of thousands of clones, roughly 70% of them found a single time. Around 4.7% of the sample is taken by the ten largest.

The cohort consisted of more than 650 healthy bone marrow donors. All cohort members were sampled while nominally healthy, although unrecorded immune exposures were likely present. The donor was CMV seropositive and was included in the group of approximately 310 seropositive cohort members. A peripheral blood sample was provided by each donor, and peripheral blood mononuclear cells were used for TCR beta sequencing. The Qiagen DNeasy Blood Extraction Kit was used to extract genomic DNA from the blood cell samples. The CDR3 has 15 amino acids, counting the end cysteine and phenylalanine. The kept DNA is CDR3 alone, 45 bases in frame from the first base. V is trimmed back by 1 base and J by 6 bases, and the junction contains 5 bases that no gene match accounts for. CDR1 is given as LGHNA and CDR2 as YSLEER, both from the germline V gene. In its sample, this clone was seen once. Which antigen it targets is not known. No base quality information exists; no much larger clone differs at one position.

The chain employs TRBV4-3 and TRBJ2-1; 8 central nucleotides agree with TRBD2. The TCR comes from a man aged 55 to 70 in good health and CMV-seropositive. The sequenced sample consisted of PBMCs. The DNA is TGCGCCAGCAGCCAAGTTAGCGGGGTAGGCAATGAGCAGTTCTTC. Protein translation: CASSQVSGVGNEQFF.